This is a list of T cell receptor beta chains from one sample in a study of blood T cell repertoires in COVID-19. Measured with immunoSEQ multiplex PCR; TCRdb has only the in-frame clones, and not every one. The sample carries more than 250,000 clones, approximately 87% recorded once. The specimen sequenced was peripheral blood. The source of these receptors is a human donor in a cohort sampled during active COVID-19. Each CDR3 is given with its conserved first and last residue. A D gene is named only where the DNA matches it firmly. Expanded clones are given a class, and other clones once, few, many or no size at all.

j_gene,v_gene,abundance,len,d_gene,CDR3aa,CDR3nt
TRBJ1-1,TRBV19,-,16,TRBD1,CASRRQGTTMNTEAFF,TGTGCCAGTAGGCGACAGGGGACTACCATGAACACTGAAGCTTTCTTT
TRBJ2-7,TRBV5-1,-,14,-,CASSFSQEPYEQYF,TGCGCCAGCAGCTTTAGTCAGGAACCCTACGAGCAGTACTTC
TRBJ1-2,TRBV15,-,17,-,CATSRDGVGFGGNGYTF,TGTGCCACCAGCAGAGATGGCGTGGGGTTTGGCGGGAATGGCTACACCTTC
TRBJ2-3,TRBV7-2,-,15,TRBD2,CASSSRGGGADTQYF,TGTGCCAGCAGCTCTCGGGGGGGCGGGGCAGATACGCAGTATTTT
TRBJ2-5,TRBV2,once,15,TRBD1,CASSEGGQGGETQYF,TGTGCCAGCAGTGAAGGGGGACAGGGTGGAGAGACCCAGTACTTC
TRBJ2-3,TRBV9,-,15,TRBD1,CASSGDGQGSDTQYF,TGTGCCAGCAGCGGGGATGGACAGGGTTCAGATACGCAGTATTTT
TRBJ2-3,TRBV6-5,-,16,TRBD2,CASSSTGTSRTDTQYF,TGTGCCAGCAGTTCCACCGGGACTAGCCGCACAGATACGCAGTATTTT
TRBJ2-7,TRBV7-2,-,15,TRBD1,CASSSPGQAHYEQYF,TGTGCCAGCAGCTCACCGGGACAGGCTCACTACGAGCAGTACTTC
TRBJ2-2,TRBV5-1,-,15,-,CASSPGSSWRGELFF,TGCGCCAGCAGCCCTGGCTCCTCTTGGAGGGGGGAGCTGTTTTTT
TRBJ2-3,TRBV18,-,16,TRBD2,CASSPTSGSQGDTQYF,TGTGCCAGCTCTCCGACTAGCGGGAGCCAGGGAGATACGCAGTATTTT
TRBJ2-7,TRBV27,-,13,-,CASTTGGSHEQYF,TGTGCCAGCACCACTGGGGGGTCCCACGAGCAGTACTTC
TRBJ2-7,TRBV6-5,-,14,-,CASSQTESSYEQYF,TGTGCCAGCAGTCAGACAGAGAGCTCCTACGAGCAGTACTTC
TRBJ2-1,TRBV4-2,-,16,TRBD2,CASSHEGLAGNNEQFF,TGTGCCAGCAGCCACGAAGGACTAGCGGGGAACAATGAGCAGTTCTTC
TRBJ1-6,TRBV5-5,-,15,TRBD1,CASSLTGGRDSPLHF,TGTGCCAGCAGCCTGACAGGGGGCCGGGATTCACCCCTCCACTTT
TRBJ2-5,TRBV4-3,once,18,-,CASSQDLMRSGRQETQYF,TGCGCCAGCAGCCAAGATCTAATGCGGTCTGGAAGACAAGAGACCCAGTACTTC
TRBJ1-2,TRBV4-2,-,15,TRBD1,CASSQTATGVNGYTF,TGTGCCAGCAGCCAGACAGCGACAGGGGTAAATGGCTACACCTTC
TRBJ2-7,TRBV5-1,-,14,TRBD1,CASSPGTGSYEQYF,TGCGCCAGCTCCCCCGGGACAGGGTCCTACGAGCAGTACTTC
TRBJ2-7,TRBV6-4,few,17,-,CASRAPRLAPEPYEQYF,TGTGCCAGCAGAGCCCCGCGATTAGCCCCCGAGCCCTACGAGCAGTACTTC
TRBJ2-2,TRBV4-2,-,16,TRBD1,CASSRSIGTGVGELFF,TGTGCCAGCAGCCGGTCTATCGGGACAGGGGTCGGGGAGCTGTTTTTT
TRBJ1-3,TRBV28,-,11,-,CASSSRYTIYF,TGTGCCAGCAGTTCGCGCTACACCATATATTTT
TRBJ2-1,TRBV28,-,12,-,CASRTDPGEQFF,TGTGCCAGCCGTACAGATCCTGGTGAGCAGTTCTTC
TRBJ2-1,TRBV6-4,-,15,TRBD2,CASSPGAGALNEQFF,TGTGCCAGCAGTCCTGGGGCGGGAGCCCTCAATGAGCAGTTCTTC
TRBJ1-5,TRBV28,-,14,-,CASMRGGGNQPQHF,TGTGCCAGCATGAGGGGGGGCGGCAATCAGCCCCAGCATTTT
TRBJ2-3,TRBV5-4,-,16,-,CASSLLTGLGTDTQYF,TGTGCCAGCAGCTTGCTCACGGGATTGGGCACAGATACGCAGTATTTT
TRBJ1-5,TRBV19,once,17,TRBD1,CASSKGTAHTSNQPQHF,TGTGCCAGTAGTAAAGGGACAGCCCATACAAGCAATCAGCCCCAGCATTTT
TRBJ1-6,TRBV19,-,14,TRBD1,CASSPGTGVSPLHF,TGTGCCAGTAGTCCGGGGACAGGGGTCTCACCCCTCCACTTT
TRBJ1-1,TRBV4-1,-,15,TRBD1,CASSQGDRGPTEAFF,TGCGCCAGCAGCCAAGGAGACAGGGGTCCCACTGAAGCTTTCTTT
TRBJ2-7,TRBV13,-,14,-,CASALGGVGYEQYF,TGTGCCAGCGCTCTCGGGGGAGTAGGCTACGAGCAGTACTTC
TRBJ1-5,TRBV2,few,15,-,CASSVIGGAGQPQHF,TGTGCCAGCAGTGTAATCGGGGGGGCCGGTCAGCCCCAGCATTTT
TRBJ2-3,TRBV5-4,once,16,-,CASSLDELVTRDTQYF,TGTGCCAGCAGCTTGGACGAGTTAGTGACTAGAGATACGCAGTATTTT
TRBJ2-7,TRBV15,-,12,-,CATSAEPQEQYF,TGTGCCACCAGCGCGGAGCCTCAAGAGCAGTACTTC
TRBJ1-6,TRBV4-2,-,20,-,CASSHHTRPGGRAKNSPLHF,TGTGCCAGCAGCCATCACACCCGTCCTGGCGGCAGGGCCAAAAATTCACCCCTCCACTTT
TRBJ1-1,TRBV7-9,-,13,-,CASSPPAGTEAFF,TGTGCCAGCAGCCCCCCGGCGGGGACTGAAGCTTTCTTT
TRBJ2-1,TRBV7-8,-,14,TRBD1,CASSTDRGRSEQFF,TGTGCCAGCAGCACGGACAGGGGGCGAAGTGAGCAGTTCTTC
TRBJ2-1,TRBV7-6,few,17,TRBD2,CASSLVLTSGPVTGQFF,TGTGCCAGCAGCTTAGTTCTGACTAGCGGACCTGTCACGGGGCAGTTCTTC
TRBJ1-1,TRBV19,-,14,TRBD1,CASSGRGRPAEAFF,TGTGCCAGTAGTGGCAGGGGGCGCCCAGCTGAAGCTTTCTTT
TRBJ2-5,TRBV4-3,-,16,TRBD2,CASSPEAGGGRGTQYF,TGCGCCAGCAGCCCAGAAGCGGGGGGAGGTCGAGGGACCCAGTACTTC
TRBJ1-3,TRBV5-6,-,18,TRBD1,CASSFYRTGQYTGNTIYF,TGTGCCAGCAGCTTTTACCGGACAGGGCAATATACTGGAAACACCATATATTTT
TRBJ2-2,TRBV19,-,15,-,CASSIAGANTGELFF,TGTGCCAGTAGTATAGCAGGGGCAAACACCGGGGAGCTGTTTTTT
TRBJ2-7,TRBV21-1,-,22,-,CASSKGDGSPGQGAFRTYEQYF,TGTGCCAGCAGCAAAGGAGACGGAAGCCCGGGACAGGGGGCGTTTAGGACCTACGAGCAGTACTTC
TRBJ2-7,TRBV6-5,-,15,-,CASSYNQGGSYEQYF,TGTGCCAGCAGTTACAATCAGGGTGGCTCCTACGAGCAGTACTTC
TRBJ1-4,TRBV5-6,-,14,TRBD1,CASSTGTGNQKLFF,TGTGCCAGCAGCACCGGGACAGGGAATCAAAAACTGTTTTTT
TRBJ2-2,TRBV29-1,-,16,TRBD2,CSARSSGRESTGELFF,TGCAGCGCACGATCCAGCGGGAGAGAGAGCACCGGGGAGCTGTTTTTT
TRBJ2-7,TRBV15,once,16,-,CATSRRRGGGNYEQYF,TGTGCCACCAGCAGACGTCGTGGCGGGGGCAACTACGAGCAGTACTTC
TRBJ2-4,TRBV6-5,-,14,TRBD1,CASGPTGSGNIQYF,TGTGCCAGCGGCCCGACAGGGTCGGGGAACATTCAGTACTTC
TRBJ2-7,TRBV6-2/TRBV6-3,-,15,TRBD2,CASSYRLAGGYEQYF,TGTGCCAGCAGTTACCGACTAGCGGGAGGATACGAGCAGTACTTC